A single sample gave rise to the 18 T cell receptor beta chains below, sequenced in a study of control samples from healthy donors and cancer patients. The assay was immunoSEQ multiplex PCR, and TCRdb's table has in-frame clones only and misses some. The sample lists 150,000 to 200,000 clones; approximately 86% were seen once. Sequences were obtained from blood. The receptors were sampled from a man aged 18 to 30 in good health.

The chain has TRBV25-1 and TRBJ2-5; D may be TRBD1 or TRBD2 (5 bases each). The CDR3 sequence is 12 residues long. CDR1 and CDR2 from the germline V gene are MGHDK and SYGVNS. V was cut by 4 bases and J by 3 bases, with 6 bases left in between. CDR3 residues: CASSVGEETQYF. For the CDR3, the DNA is TGTGCCAGCAGTGTGGGGGAAGAGACCCAGTACTTC.

This chain connects TRBV5-1 to TRBJ2-1, with 13 bases that match TRBD2. CDR1 is SGHRS and CDR2 is YFSETQ in the germline V gene. The CDR3 runs 16 residues. V shed 4 bases, J shed 9 bases, and the junction held 10 bases outside the gene matches. The CDR3 reads CASSHTSGGALSEQFF. CDR3 in DNA: TGCGCCAGCAGCCACACTAGCGGGGGGGCCTTAAGTGAGCAGTTCTTC.

The V call is TRBV3-1 (or the pseudogene TRBV3-2), the J call TRBJ1-1, with a tentative D call TRBD1 (6 bases). Germline V gene lookup returns CDR1 LGHDT and CDR2 YNNKEL (reference sequence). V was pared by 4 bases and J by 10 bases, with 16 bases between. The CDR3 length is 13 residues. The CDR3 loop is CASSRGTPSGAFF. The CDR3 nucleotides are TGTGCCAGCAGCCGTGGGACACCATCTGGAGCTTTCTTT.

This clone was observed a single time. CDR3 DNA: TGTGCCAGCAGGCGTGACAGGGGTGGCACTGAAGCTTTCTTT. Protein sequence: CASRRDRGGTEAFF. The genes are TRBV6-5 and TRBJ1-1, with TRBD1 identical over 8 bases. The CDR3 consists of 14 residues. Germline values: CDR1 MNHEY, CDR2 SVGAGI. Unmatched junction bases numbered 7, after V lost 6 bases and J lost 4 bases.

The DNA for the CDR3 is TGCGCCAGCAGCCAAGTACCGCAGGGGGCCACCGGGGAGCTGTTTTTT. Translation gives CASSQVPQGATGELFF. The chain links TRBV4-3 to TRBJ2-2, with TRBD1 matching 8 bases. There are 16 residues in the CDR3. Germline CDR1 LGHNA, CDR2 YSLEER. The junction had 5 bases not matched to a gene; V was cut back by 1 base and J by 4 bases.

V is TRBV7-9 and J is TRBJ1-2, with D unresolved. V lost 1 base to trimming and J lost 0 bases, with 9 bases between them. The CDR3 is 15 amino acids. The germline CDR1 and CDR2 sequences are SEHNR and FQNEAQ (reference sequence). The CDR3 DNA sequence: TGTGCCAGCAGCTTAGTTGGCAGCTCTAACTATGGCTACACCTTC. Translation gives CASSLVGSSNYGYTF.

This rearrangement joins TRBV6-5 to TRBJ2-3, with a weak D call TRBD1 (5 bases). The length of the CDR3 is 14 residues. Trimming pared 6 bases from V and 0 bases from J, leaving 10 bases between. Per germline, CDR1 MNHEY and CDR2 SVGAGI. The CDR3 DNA reads TGTGCCAGCAGCCGACAGTCTAGCACAGATACGCAGTATTTT. Translated, it gives CASSRQSSTDTQYF.

The chain recombines TRBV5-1 with TRBJ1-5; D is uncertain. The germline V and J ends were trimmed by 4 bases and 4 bases, with 12 bases remaining between them. Looked up from germline, CDR1 is SGHRS and CDR2 is YFSETQ. The CDR3 is 14 residues long. CDR3 nucleotides: TGCGCCAGCAGCAACGACGGTGAGAATCAGCCCCAGCATTTT. Protein: CASSNDGENQPQHF.

This chain links TRBV5-1 with TRBJ1-1, with D possibly matching TRBD1 (5 bases). V lost 1 base and J 1 base, leaving 8 bases between the germline ends. Germline assignment: CDR1 SGHRS and CDR2 YFSETQ. The CDR3 totals 14 residues. CDR3 in DNA: TGCGCCAGCAGCTTGTTCGGGACGAACACTGAAGCTTTCTTT. Protein sequence: CASSLFGTNTEAFF.

This chain connects TRBV5-1 to TRBJ2-3; the match to TRBD1 covers 10 bases. Per germline, CDR1 SGHRS and CDR2 YFSETQ. The trim removed 0 bases at V and 2 bases at J, leaving 12 bases unmatched. This CDR3 has 19 residues. The CDR3 DNA is TGCGCCAGCAGCTTGGCCGGACAGGGGGAACTAAGGTCCACAGATACGCAGTATTTT. This translates into CASSLAGQGELRSTDTQYF. The full variable domain, in which reference TRBV5-1 and TRBJ2-3 provide the parts outside the CDR3, is KAGVTQTPRYLIKTRGQQVTLSCSPISGHRSVSWYQQTPGQGLQFLFEYFSETQRNKGNFPGRFSGRQFSNSRSEMNVSTLELGDSALYLCASSLAGQGELRSTDTQYFGPGTRLTVL.

This clone was seen only once. This chain joins TRBV11-2 and TRBJ2-3; D is undetermined. The CDR3 spans 12 residues. Germline lookup yields CDR1 SGHAT and CDR2 FQNNGV. The V and J ends lost 4 bases and 3 bases respectively, with 5 bases between them. CDR3 residues: CASSSSTDTQYF. The CDR3 DNA reads TGTGCCAGCAGCTCTTCAACAGATACGCAGTATTTT.

The sample holds one count of this clone. The CDR3 DNA follows: TGTGCCAGCAGCGTAGGTCGACTTTCTAACTATGGCTACACCTTC. Its translation is CASSVGRLSNYGYTF. The chain employs TRBV9 and TRBJ1-2; no clear D. V was trimmed by 0 bases and J by 0 bases, leaving 9 bases between them. CDR3 size: 15 residues. Germline-derived CDR1 and CDR2 are SGDLS and YYNGEE.

The chain couples TRBV5-1 to TRBJ2-1, with 7 bases fitting TRBD2. The germline gives CDR1 SGHRS, CDR2 YFSETQ. Trimming removed 3 bases from V and 6 bases from J; junction bases left unmatched: 0. CDR3 size: 12 residues. CDR3 region: CASSSSGNEQFF. The DNA for the CDR3 is TGCGCCAGCAGCTCTAGCGGCAATGAGCAGTTCTTC.

The V call is TRBV28, the J call TRBJ2-5; 14 bases map to TRBD2. The germline gives CDR1 MDHEN, CDR2 SYDVKM. V shed 7 bases and J 7 bases; nucleotides not matched to a gene: 11. This CDR3 has 16 residues. The CDR3 spells CASIPGLAGGSGTQYF. Written as DNA, the CDR3 is TGTGCCAGCATCCCTGGACTAGCGGGGGGAAGCGGGACCCAGTACTTC. The entire variable domain, with the rest obtained from reference TRBV28 and TRBJ2-5, is as follows: DVKVTQSSRYLVKRTGEKVFLECVQDMDHENMFWYRQDPGLGLRLIYFSYDVKMKEKGDIPEGYSVSREKKERFSLILESASTNQTSMYLCASIPGLAGGSGTQYFGPGTRLLVL.

V and J are TRBV7-2 and TRBJ2-1; D perhaps matches TRBD1 (5 bases). Trimming pared 3 bases from V and 3 bases from J, leaving 12 bases between. Per the germline V gene, CDR1 is SGHTA and CDR2 is FQGNSA. This CDR3 has 15 amino acids. CDR3 sequence: CASSLSQGVYNEQFF. CDR3 coding DNA: TGTGCCAGCAGCTTGTCGCAGGGCGTCTACAATGAGCAGTTCTTC.

V and J are TRBV5-5 and TRBJ2-7; no clear D gene. Germline-derived CDR1 and CDR2 are SGHKS and YYEKEE (reference sequence). Trimming removed 7 bases at V and 4 bases at J, with 21 bases between. The CDR3 runs to 15 residues. CDR3 loop: CASPFLMSRPYEQYF. The CDR3 nucleotides are TGTGCCAGCCCATTCCTCATGAGCAGACCTTACGAGCAGTACTTC.

The CDR3 DNA sequence: TGTGCCAGCAGCCAAGAATCCGAGGGGTCACCCCTCCACTTT. Its protein product is CASSQESEGSPLHF. The rearrangement joins TRBV14 to TRBJ1-6, with D possibly TRBD1 on 5 matching bases. The CDR3 contains 14 residues. V shed 0 bases and J shed 10 bases, with 10 bases lying between them. Germline CDR1 is SGHDN and CDR2 is FVKESK. Complete variable domain (other parts from reference TRBV14 and TRBJ1-6): EAGVTQFPSHSVIEKGQTVTLRCDPISGHDNLYWYRRVMGKEIKFLLHFVKESKQDESGMPNNRFLAERTGGTYSTLKVQPAELEDSGVYFCASSQESEGSPLHFGNGTRLTVT.

This clone was seen just once. The chain recombines TRBV5-5 with TRBJ1-2, with unresolved D. The CDR3 consists of 13 residues. The V end was cut by 8 bases, the J end by 8 bases, with 19 bases between. Germline V gives CDR1 SGHKS, CDR2 YYEKEE (reference sequence). The CDR3 sequence: CASSPGYSFGYTF. In nucleotides, the CDR3 is TGTGCCAGTTCCCCGGGGTACTCTTTCGGCTACACCTTC.